This TCR beta chain was sequenced for a study of shared clonotypes between healthy human individuals (dated by TCRdb to between 2020 and 2021). Concerning the study at large: The cohort comprised two women and a few men aged 18 to 49 years. Per donor, three plates each were used for CD4 naive and CD4 memory, two for CD8 naive, and one for CD8 memory. To estimate repertoire size and how much clonotype sharing occurs between individuals, the study deeply sequenced the blood TCR repertoires of roughly 5 healthy adults. To increase sequencing depth and limit assay-specific biases, TCR repertoire library preparation and sequencing were carried out by different laboratories using diverse techniques. Per donor, leukapheresis produced somewhere between about 0.94 and 9 billion PBMCs. Overall results and qualifications from the work: Sampling was restricted to blood, and TCR repertoires in tissues likely differ from the TCR repertoires found in blood. Incomplete sequencing was indicated by rarefaction of sorted-subset datasets, despite the large sequencing depth. Pairwise subsampling led to the expectation that sequencing depth would affect the degree of clonotype sharing among donors. Naive subsets generally had larger estimated clonotype richness than memory subsets did. Because the study included only a small number of donors, the genetic and exposure-history diversity represented was limited. Sharing across several donors was observed for about 5% of naive CD4, over 3% of naive CD8, about 2.5% of memory CD4, and about 0.4% of memory CD8 clonotypes. Clonotypes shared by all four sorted-subset donors showed higher generation probabilities than non-shared clonotypes.

The donors were healthy, HIV-negative adults who had no recently reported acute infections or vaccinations. All donors were Caucasian adults living in Nashville, Tennessee, USA. Magnetic negative selection was used to enrich CD4+ T cells, after which naive cells were positively selected on CD45RA and the negative fraction became the memory subset. Blood was collected by leukapheresis, and PBMCs were isolated by Ficoll-Histopaque density gradient centrifugation and then cryopreserved in liquid nitrogen vapor phase. Purity and quantity of every magnetically sorted T cell population were checked by analytical flow cytometry. Genomic DNA was isolated from every sorted fraction and measured by UV absorbance on a Nanodrop 2000c. Reading from cysteine to phenylalanine, the CDR3 counts 13 amino acids. The entry retains the CDR3 DNA only, 39 bases that are in frame from base 1. V trim: 3 bases; J trim: 7 bases; unmatched bases: 2. CDR1 and CDR2, per the germline V gene, are SGHTA and FQGTGA.

Using the deep immunoSEQ assay, multiplex PCR amplified TCR CDR3 regions from genomic DNA. Extracted genomic DNA from each cell subset was distributed evenly across all wells of several immunoSEQ 96-well plates, and each plate was treated as a replicate. Each replicate PCR for sorted subsets received roughly 200 ng genomic DNA, equal to about 30,000 T cell genomes. Purified libraries were measured with a Qubit 3.0 fluorometer, size-checked on a Bioanalyzer 2100, and measured again with the KAPA Library Quantification kit. A separate single-read 150-cycle Illumina NextSeq 550 flow cell was used to sequence each immunoSEQ 96-well plate. On the study's bioinformatics: The immunoSEQ output contained only junctional sequences without quality scores, so filtering could not match that applied to full-length reads. Sequences were annotated with PyIR, a Python wrapper for IgBLAST v1.9, using IMGT germline references to assign V/J genes and CDR3. Reads with weak V/J assignments (E-value above 1e-6), missing CDR3, stop codons, out-of-frame junctions, or ambiguous translated residues were removed. A V3J clonotype was defined by an identical inferred V gene, J gene, and CDR3 amino acid sequence. To compute the percentage overlap between repertoires, the number of shared unique clonotypes was divided by the size of the smaller repertoire. Three approaches were used to assess repertoire richness: RTK rarefaction, the Chao1 estimator, and Recon v2.1 estimates of unobserved clonotypes. For all TCRbeta clonotypes obtained by the gDNA method from several donors, generation probabilities were computed with OLGA. TCRdb took this table from immuneACCESS and kept in-frame rearrangements with V and J called. Such tables lack part of the clones; where checked against another copy, unresolved V genes explain under half of the gap, and the rest is unexplained. V, J and clone size derive from that table, while D and trimming were established from the DNA sequence. The sample records about 2.3 million clones, roughly 90% of which are singletons. Clones ranked in the top ten supply approximately 0.39% of the sample.

Notes on this clone: Its target antigen remains unknown. No much larger clonotype is one base removed from it; base qualities were not supplied.

The source material was naive CD4+ T cells from PBMCs. Read against the paper, the sample's cell subset or site label means: CD45RA+ positively selected. The sequence was obtained from a man aged 18 to 30 in good health. Some clones in this sample may be carry-over from other donors' samples. The rearranged segments are TRBV7-3 and TRBJ2-4, and 8 bases in between align with TRBD1. The CDR3 region has the sequence CASSFGQGNIQYF. DNA sequence: TGTGCCAGCAGCTTCGGACAGGGTAACATTCAGTACTTC. With the portions outside the CDR3 filled from the reference TRBV7-3 and TRBJ2-4 genes, the complete variable region becomes GAGVSQTPSNKVTEKGKYVELRCDPISGHTALYWYRQSLGQGPEFLIYFQGTGAADDSGLPNDRFFAVRPEGSVSTLKIQRTERGDSAVYLCASSFGQGNIQYFGAGTRLSVL.